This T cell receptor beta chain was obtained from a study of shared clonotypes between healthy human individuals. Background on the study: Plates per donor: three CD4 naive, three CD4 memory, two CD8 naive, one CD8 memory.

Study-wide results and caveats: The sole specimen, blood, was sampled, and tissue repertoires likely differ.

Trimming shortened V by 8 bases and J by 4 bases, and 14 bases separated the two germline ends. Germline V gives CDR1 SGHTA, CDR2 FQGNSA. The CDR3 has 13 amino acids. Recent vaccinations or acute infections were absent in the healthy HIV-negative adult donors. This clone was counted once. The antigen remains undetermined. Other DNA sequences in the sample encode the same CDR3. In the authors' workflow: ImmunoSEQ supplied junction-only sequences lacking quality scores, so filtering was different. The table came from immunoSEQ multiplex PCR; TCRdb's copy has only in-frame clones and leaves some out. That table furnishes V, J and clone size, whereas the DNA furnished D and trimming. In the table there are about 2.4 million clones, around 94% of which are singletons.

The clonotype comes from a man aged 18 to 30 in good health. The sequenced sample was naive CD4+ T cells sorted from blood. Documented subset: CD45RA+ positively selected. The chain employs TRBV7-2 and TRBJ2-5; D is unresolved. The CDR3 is CASSLGPPETQYF. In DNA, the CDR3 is TGTGCCAGCTCCTTGGGCCCCCCAGAGACCCAGTACTTC.